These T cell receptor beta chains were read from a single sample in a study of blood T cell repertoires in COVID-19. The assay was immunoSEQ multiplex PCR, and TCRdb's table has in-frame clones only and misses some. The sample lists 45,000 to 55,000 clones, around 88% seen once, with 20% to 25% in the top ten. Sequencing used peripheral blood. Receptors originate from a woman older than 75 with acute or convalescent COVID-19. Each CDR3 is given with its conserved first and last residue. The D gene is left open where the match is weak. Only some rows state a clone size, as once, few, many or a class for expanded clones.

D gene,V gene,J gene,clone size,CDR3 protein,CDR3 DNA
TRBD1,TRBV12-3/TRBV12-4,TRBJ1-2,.,CASSFDRAYGYTF,TGTGCCAGCAGCTTTGACAGGGCCTATGGCTACACCTTC
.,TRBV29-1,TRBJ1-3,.,CSADGSTGVGSGNTIYF,TGCAGCGCCGACGGCTCTACGGGGGTAGGCTCTGGAAACACCATATATTTT
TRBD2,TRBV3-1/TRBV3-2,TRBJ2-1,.,CASSQDYSGTSGRNEQFF,TGTGCCAGCAGCCAAGACTACTCAGGGACTAGCGGGAGGAATGAGCAGTTCTTC
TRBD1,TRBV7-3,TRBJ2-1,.,CASSPSGTGANEQFF,TGTGCCAGCAGCCCTTCTGGGACAGGGGCGAATGAGCAGTTCTTC
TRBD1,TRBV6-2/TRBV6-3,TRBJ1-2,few,CASSHKQTGNYTF,TGTGCCAGCAGCCATAAACAGACAGGGAACTACACCTTC
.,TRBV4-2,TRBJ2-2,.,CASSQAWREGTGELFF,TGTGCCAGCAGCCAAGCTTGGCGGGAAGGGACCGGGGAGCTGTTTTTT
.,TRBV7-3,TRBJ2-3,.,CASSIRYGDTQYF,TGTGCCAGCAGCATCCGCTACGGAGATACGCAGTATTTT
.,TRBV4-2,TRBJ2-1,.,CASSLQSRGSTSYNEQFF,TGTGCCAGCAGCCTCCAATCCCGAGGGTCTACTTCCTACAATGAGCAGTTCTTC
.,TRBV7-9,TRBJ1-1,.,CASSVDSVVTEAFF,TGTGCCAGCAGCGTCGACAGTGTAGTTACTGAAGCTTTCTTT
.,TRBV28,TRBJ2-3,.,CASSEGGAFLDTQYF,TGTGCCAGCAGTGAGGGGGGGGCCTTTTTAGATACGCAGTATTTT
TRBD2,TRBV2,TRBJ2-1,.,CASSVLAGVQFF,TGTGCCAGCAGCGTTCTAGCGGGAGTGCAGTTCTTC
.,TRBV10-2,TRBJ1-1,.,CASSERPSTEAFF,TGCGCCAGCAGTGAGAGGCCTAGCACTGAAGCTTTCTTT
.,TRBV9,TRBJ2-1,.,CASSAGGASSYNEQFF,TGTGCCAGCAGCGCCGGGGGAGCCAGCTCCTACAATGAGCAGTTCTTC
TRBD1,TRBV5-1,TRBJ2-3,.,CASRKGDRAGDTQYF,TGCGCCAGCCGGAAGGGGGACAGGGCTGGAGATACGCAGTATTTT
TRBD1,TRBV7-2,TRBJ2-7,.,CASSPRTGASYEQYF,TGTGCCAGCAGCCCGAGGACAGGGGCCTCCTACGAGCAGTACTTC
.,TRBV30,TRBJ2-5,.,CAWSILQETQYF,TGTGCCTGGAGTATACTACAAGAGACCCAGTACTTC
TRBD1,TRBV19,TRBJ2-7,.,CASSDRSLTYEQYF,TGTGCCAGTTCGGACAGGAGCCTGACCTACGAGCAGTACTTC
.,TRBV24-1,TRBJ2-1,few,CATSSGGPGYNEQFF,TGTGCCACCAGTTCAGGAGGTCCGGGCTACAATGAGCAGTTCTTC
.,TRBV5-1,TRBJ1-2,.,CASSGTGSYGYTF,TGCGCCAGCAGCGGAACAGGGTCGTATGGCTACACCTTC
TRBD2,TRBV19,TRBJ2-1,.,CASISGRAYNEQFF,TGTGCCAGTATTAGCGGGAGGGCTTACAATGAGCAGTTCTTC
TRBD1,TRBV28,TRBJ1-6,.,CASSSGQGFYNSPLHF,TGTGCCAGCAGTTCGGGACAGGGCTTTTATAATTCACCCCTCCACTTT
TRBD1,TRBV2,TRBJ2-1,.,CASRVLTGNPYNEQFF,TGTGCCAGCAGAGTACTGACAGGGAACCCCTACAATGAGCAGTTCTTC
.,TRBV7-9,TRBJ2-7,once,CASSSREAYEQYF,TGTGCCAGCAGCTCCCGGGAAGCCTACGAGCAGTACTTC
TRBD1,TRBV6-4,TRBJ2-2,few,CASSAGTGNPGELFF,TGTGCCAGCAGCGCCGGGACAGGGAATCCCGGGGAGCTGTTTTTT